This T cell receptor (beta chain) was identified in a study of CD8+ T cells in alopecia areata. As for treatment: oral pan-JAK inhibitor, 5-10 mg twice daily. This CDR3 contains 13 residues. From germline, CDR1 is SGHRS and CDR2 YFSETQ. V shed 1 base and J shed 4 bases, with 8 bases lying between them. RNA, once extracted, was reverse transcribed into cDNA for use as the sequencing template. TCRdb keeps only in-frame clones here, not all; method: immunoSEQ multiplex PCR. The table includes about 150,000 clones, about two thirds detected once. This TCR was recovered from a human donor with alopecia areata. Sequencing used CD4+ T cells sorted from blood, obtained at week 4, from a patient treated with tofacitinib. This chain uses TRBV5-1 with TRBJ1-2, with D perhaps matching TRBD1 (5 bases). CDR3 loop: CASSLRGGYGYTF. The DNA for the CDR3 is TGCGCCAGCAGCTTGAGGGGAGGCTATGGCTACACCTTC.